This TCR beta chain originates from a study of T cells in narcolepsy. About the study: Enrolled donors included narcolepsy type 1 or type 2 patients and healthy controls. Findings and limits, study-wide: Autoreactive HCRT-specific and TRIB2-specific clonotypes were marked in same-patient CSF-versus-blood CD4+ comparisons. Blood of same and different patients, but not healthy controls, reportedly held recurring autoreactive clonotypes. Autoreactive clone sequences were missing from some blood memory CD4+ repertoires.

On this clone itself: Its antigen is not identified.

The CDR3 is made up of 16 amino acids. V shed 4 bases and J shed 1 base, with 14 bases lying between them. Germline V lookup: CDR1 SGHVS, CDR2 FQNEAQ. The method was immunoSEQ multiplex PCR; TCRdb's version includes in-frame clones alone and lacks a portion of them. Counted here are 20,000 to 25,000 clones, about 80% occurring once; the ten biggest clones make up 4% to 4.5%. Sequenced: memory (CD45RA-) CD4+ T cells from blood. This clonotype was obtained from a human donor in good health. The genes are TRBV7-8 and TRBJ2-1, with D perhaps matching TRBD1 (6 bases). This chain's CDR3 is CASSSLPGVSYNEQFF. The CDR3 coding sequence is TGTGCCAGCAGCTCCCTTCCAGGGGTATCCTACAATGAGCAGTTCTTC.